A selection of T cell receptor beta chains follows, all from one sample in a study of T cell changes during pregnancy in multiple sclerosis. Method: immunoSEQ multiplex PCR; TCRdb's copy keeps in-frame clones and lacks some. Here the sample spans some 32,000 clones, approximately 90% being singletons. This specimen consisted of CD8+ T cells from peripheral blood mononuclear cells, obtained in the second trimester of pregnancy. These receptors were collected from a female donor with multiple sclerosis, enrolled in a pregnancy study. CDR3s include the opening cysteine and the closing phenylalanine or tryptophan. Each record gives: V gene, J gene, CDR3 protein.

V: TRBV12-5; J: TRBJ1-2; CDR3: CASGLAWANYGYTF
V: TRBV28; J: TRBJ1-2; CDR3: CASSWPGTSPYGYTF
V: TRBV10-3; J: TRBJ2-7; CDR3: CATTTSGRHSYEQYF
V: TRBV4-3; J: TRBJ1-1; CDR3: CASSIKADGTAEAFF
V: TRBV6-6; J: TRBJ2-3; CDR3: CASGDRADTQYF
V: TRBV5-1; J: TRBJ1-2; CDR3: CASSLGTGSNYGYTF
V: TRBV5-1; J: TRBJ2-3; CDR3: CASSSCPSSCTDTQYF
V: TRBV13; J: TRBJ2-1; CDR3: CASSVKGQGAGGQFF
V: TRBV27; J: TRBJ2-1; CDR3: CASSLAPRGEQFF
V: TRBV14; J: TRBJ2-2; CDR3: CASSLLVSPTGELFF
V: TRBV12-5; J: TRBJ2-3; CDR3: CASALLAGAHF